Sequencing of this T cell receptor beta chain was carried out in a study of blood T cell repertoires in COVID-19. Study-wide context: Donors in the United States, Italy and Spain gave samples during acute or convalescent COVID-19. The analysed material was cDNA or gDNA that came from T cells, B-cell-depleted T cells, or PBMCs.

Per the authors' pipeline: Amplification of reference gene primers was used by the study to estimate nucleated cell counts. The method was immunoSEQ multiplex PCR; TCRdb's version includes in-frame clones alone and lacks a portion of them. The V and J calls and clone size are taken from that table; D and trimming were inferred from the DNA. Among 250,000 to 350,000 clones listed, around 88% were seen once. Seattle patients were enrolled during active infection and followed longitudinally. Sequenced sample: peripheral blood. The source of this sequence is a woman aged 70 to 79 with COVID-19, enrolled during active disease.

The CDR3 is CASSQDSTGTNEKLFF. CDR3 nucleotide sequence: TGCGCCAGCAGCCAAGATAGCACAGGGACGAATGAAAAACTGTTTTTT. The chain joins TRBV4-1 to TRBJ1-4; TRBD1 might be the D (6 bases). Trimming stripped 0 bases from V and 5 bases from J, with 13 bases between. Germline V lookup: CDR1 MGHRA, CDR2 YSYEKL. The CDR3 loop spans 16 amino acids.